The rows below give T cell receptor beta chains drawn from one sample of a study of T cell repertoires and HLA-DP antigens. The antigens of these receptors remain unknown. Clones were read by immunoSEQ multiplex PCR, and TCRdb kept only the in-frame ones, dropping some. Among almost 90,000 clones listed, around nine tenths were seen once. The source material was CD4+ T cells from PBMCs. The receptors derive from a man aged 45-60 years in good health and CMV-seronegative. The CDR3 runs from the conserved cysteine through the conserved F or W. A D gene is named only where the DNA matches it firmly. Expanded clones get a size class; other rows say once, few or many, or leave the size out.

clone size	V gene	D gene	J gene	CDR3 DNA	CDR3 protein
-	TRBV30	-	TRBJ1-2	TGTGCCTGGAGTGTACTGACCGCTAACCGAAGGGGACATGGCTACACCTTC	CAWSVLTANRRGHGYTF
-	TRBV13	TRBD2	TRBJ2-1	TGTGCCAGCAGCATCCGGACTAGCGGGAGTGGTAGTGAGCAGTTCTTC	CASSIRTSGSGSEQFF
-	TRBV5-1	-	TRBJ1-1	TGCGCCAGCAGCTGGGCGAGCGGGGGGAACACTGAAGCTTTCTTT	CASSWASGGNTEAFF
once	TRBV2	-	TRBJ1-1	TGTGCCAGCAGTGTTGGGTCAGGGGCGTTCAGAAAACGCGCTGAAGCTTTCTTT	CASSVGSGAFRKRAEAFF
-	TRBV5-1	TRBD2	TRBJ2-1	TGCGCCAGCCTTCGGACTAGCGGGAGTTTCGATGAGCAGTTCTTC	CASLRTSGSFDEQFF
-	TRBV2	-	TRBJ2-3	TGTGCCAGCAGTATAACGGGGGCGTCGTACTTAGGAACGTATTTT	CASSITGASYLGTYF
-	TRBV5-3	TRBD2	TRBJ2-3	TGTGCCAGAAGCTGGACTAGCGGCGCTAGCACAGATACGCAGTATTTT	CARSWTSGASTDTQYF
-	TRBV7-2	-	TRBJ1-3	TGTGCCAGCAGCTTTCGGACAAACTCTGGAAACACCATATATTTT	CASSFRTNSGNTIYF
-	TRBV28	-	TRBJ1-2	TGTGCCAGCAGTTTTTCGGGGCGCAACTATGGCTACACCTTC	CASSFSGRNYGYTF
-	TRBV19	TRBD1	TRBJ1-5	TGTGCCAGTACCCCGGACAGGGTCGTAATGTCATTT	CASTPDRVVMSF
-	TRBV4-3	-	TRBJ2-7	TGCGCCAGCAGCCAAGAATTGAGATACGAGCAGTACTTC	CASSQELRYEQYF
-	TRBV7-2	-	TRBJ1-3	TGTGCCAGCAGCTTAGGCTCGACGGCTGGAAACACCATATATTTT	CASSLGSTAGNTIYF
-	TRBV15	-	TRBJ2-5	TGTGCCACCAGCAGAGTATATTCGTCTTACCAAGAGACCCAGTACTTC	CATSRVYSSYQETQYF
few	TRBV30	TRBD2	TRBJ2-3	TGTGCCTGGAAAAGACTAGCGGCTTACACAGATACGCAGTATTTT	CAWKRLAAYTDTQYF
-	TRBV2	TRBD1	TRBJ1-2	TGTGCCAGCAGGGAACCGGGACAGCCAAACTATGGCTACACCTTC	CASREPGQPNYGYTF
once	TRBV18	TRBD2	TRBJ2-1	TGTGCCAGCTCACCACCGGTTGGGCGGGAGAACTACAATGAGCAGTTCTTC	CASSPPVGRENYNEQFF
-	TRBV15	-	TRBJ2-5	TGTGCCACCAGCAGCCCACGATTGGGGGGACAAGAGACCCAGTACTTC	CATSSPRLGGQETQYF
-	TRBV7-2	TRBD2	TRBJ2-1	TGTGCCAGCAGACTCTCTAGCGGGGTCTACAATGAGCAGTTCTTC	CASRLSSGVYNEQFF
-	TRBV27	TRBD1	TRBJ2-2	TGTGCCAGCAGTTTATCGACAGGGGCGGACACCGGGGAGCTGTTTTTT	CASSLSTGADTGELFF
-	TRBV5-5	-	TRBJ2-2	TGTGCCAGCAGCTTGGTCCTAGCGCCCGGGGAGCTGTTTTTT	CASSLVLAPGELFF
-	TRBV29-1	TRBD2	TRBJ2-1	TGCAGCGCTAAAACTAGCGGGTCGTACAATGAGCAGTTCTTC	CSAKTSGSYNEQFF